This T cell receptor (beta chain) was identified during a study of blood T cells in healthy people across ages. This clonotype was counted at least ten times. A second roughly 7 to 11 cycle PCR used barcoded and J-beta primers. Researchers report that a template-switch adaptor with 12 random nucleotides tagged each cDNA molecule. TCRdb re-derived calls from the 5' RACE reads in MiXCR, one entry per CDR3 protein. The sample includes 750,000 to 950,000 distinct CDR3 sequences, 25% to 30% of them seen just once. This sample also belongs to another study, concerning T cells of mothers and their children.

Sequencing was performed on blood. This receptor was taken from a middle-aged woman in good health.

CDR3 in amino acids: CASSLVAQGEQYF. As DNA, the CDR3 is TGTGCCAGCAGCTTAGTGGCCCAGGGGGAGCAGTACTTC. This chain uses TRBV7-2 with TRBJ2-7; D is perhaps TRBD1 (6 bases). V was pared by 1 base and J by 7 bases, with 11 bases between. The CDR3 is made up of 13 amino acids. The V gene's germline CDR1 is SGHTA and CDR2 FQGNSA.